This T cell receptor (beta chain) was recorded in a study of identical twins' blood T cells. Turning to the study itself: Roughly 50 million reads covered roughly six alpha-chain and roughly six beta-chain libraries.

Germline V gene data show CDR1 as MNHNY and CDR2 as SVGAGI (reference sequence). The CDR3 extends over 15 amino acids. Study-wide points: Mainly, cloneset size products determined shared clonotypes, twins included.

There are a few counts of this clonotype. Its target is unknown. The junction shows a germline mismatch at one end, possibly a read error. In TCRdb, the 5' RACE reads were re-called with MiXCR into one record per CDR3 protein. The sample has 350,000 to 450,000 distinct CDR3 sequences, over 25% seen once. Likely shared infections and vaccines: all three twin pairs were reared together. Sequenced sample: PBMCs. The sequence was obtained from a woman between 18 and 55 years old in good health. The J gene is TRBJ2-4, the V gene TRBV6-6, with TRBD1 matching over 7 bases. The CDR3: CASRPTGASKNIPYF. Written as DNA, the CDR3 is TGTGCCAGCAGACCCACAGGGGCGAGCAAAAACATTCCGTACTTC.